This T cell receptor (beta chain) originates from a study of post-analysis software for immune sequencing data (dated by TCRdb to the mid-2010s). Background on the whole study: Recorded disease courses included relapsing-remitting, secondary progressive and progressive-relapsing multiple sclerosis, with some patients lacking subtype annotation. The patient repertoires were set against about 12 previously published healthy control repertoires from donors whose ages ranged from roughly 6 to 26 years. A subset of samples was prepared in parallel using single-end sample barcoding, then pooled and co-amplified after Illumina adapter ligation. General conclusions and limits of the study: A handful of TRBV segments, including TRBV5-6, TRBV5-1 and TRBV20-1, were significantly more frequent in patients than controls. The control group was slightly older than the multiple sclerosis patient group. When samples were clustered directly using the F measure, samples prepared in the same batch co-clustered strongly, which prompted a batch-effect correction. Significantly lower normalized Chao1 diversity was found in multiple sclerosis patients than in controls, suggesting substantial peripheral T-cell clonal expansion.

To demonstrate the VDJtools post-analysis software, the study profiled TCR beta repertoires from the peripheral blood of approximately twelve young patients with multiple sclerosis. Multiple sclerosis patients were children and adolescents aged 6 to 15 years. Library creation used PCR. The sequencing machine was an Illumina HiSeq 2500. To reduce PCR and sequencing biases, unique molecular identifiers were incorporated into the TCR beta cDNA libraries. Per 1 to 10 million input T cells, around 500,000 cDNA molecules were obtained, such that each molecule approximated one T cell. The patient libraries were prepared and sequenced using the same protocol as the earlier healthy control dataset. Samples belonging to the same batch were prepared together, multiplexed and sequenced on a shared HiSeq lane. Turning to the authors' computational methods: Raw barcoded reads were processed with MIGEC, discarding single-read molecular identifier groups before consensus assembly and CDR3 extraction. VDJtools was used for post-analysis of the clonotype tables, with diversity normalized by down-sampling every dataset to the smallest sample size. To correct batch-related cross-sample contamination, repertoire overlap clustering matched CDR3 amino acid sequences but not nucleotide sequences. The public reads were run again by TCRdb, first through fastp at Q25 and then through MiXCR, and only productive beta chains were kept. All rows with the same CDR3 protein become a single entry with the most common DNA and genes. It is TCRdb's table, rather than the study itself, that gives the V and J calls and clone size. For this sample there are a few hundred thousand distinct CDR3 sequences; about 40% appear just once. The ten largest clones add up to approximately 7.7% of the sample.

The germline V gene encodes CDR1 SGHTA and CDR2 FQGTGA. Cut back by 3 bases and 5 bases, the V and J ends lie 5 bases apart. The CDR3 has 12 amino acids, counting the end cysteine and phenylalanine. Only CDR3 DNA is held: 36 bases, read in frame from base 1. Ten or more counts support this clonotype. Its antigen target is currently unknown. No much larger clone is present one base from it, and per-base qualities are unavailable. Source material: blood. The sequence derives from a girl aged 2 to 10 with multiple sclerosis. The V gene is TRBV7-3 and the J gene is TRBJ2-1; the D assignment is uncertain and may be TRBD1 or TRBD2, with 5 bases supporting each. Here is the DNA: TGTGCCAGCAGCTTGGGGGACAATGAGCAGTTCTTC. It encodes CASSLGDNEQFF.